What follows are 9 T cell receptor beta chains derived from one specimen sequenced in a study of blood T cells in healthy people across ages. The authors ran a second PCR of about 6 to 11 cycles using a sample-barcoded 5' primer and a J-beta primer mix. TCRdb called the 5' RACE reads again in MiXCR, with one record for every CDR3 protein. The sample has about 1.4 million distinct CDR3 sequences, 45% to 70% seen once. Sequencing was carried out using blood. The receptors originated from a man between 18 and 35 years old in good health.

As concerns this clonotype: A junction end diverges from the germline sequence, so it may reflect a read error. The genes are TRBV5-1 and TRBJ2-1, with 8 bases that match TRBD2. The CDR3 loop spans 16 amino acids. Germline V lookup: CDR1 SGHRS, CDR2 YFSETQ. CDR3 DNA: TGTGCCGGCAGCTTGGGGCCCGGGACTAGTCAGCGGGAGCAGTTCTTC. It is translated as CAGSLGPGTSQREQFF.

As concerns this clonotype: The junction shows a germline mismatch at one end, possibly a read error. V is TRBV4-3 and J is TRBJ2-7, with a tentative D call TRBD2 (5 bases). The CDR3 runs 14 residues. Germline CDR1 LGHNA, CDR2 YSLEER. The CDR3 DNA reads as TGCACCAGCAGCCAAAGGTGGGGAGTGAACGAGCAGTACTTC. Translated, it gives CTSSQRWGVNEQYF.

This clonotype was seen once. The rearrangement links TRBV7-2 to TRBJ1-2, with 8 positions matching TRBD1. This CDR3 spans 16 amino acids. The V gene's germline CDR1 is SGHTA and CDR2 FQGNSA. V shed 1 base and J 8 bases; nucleotides not matched to a gene: 12. The CDR3 DNA is TGTGCCAGCAGCTTAGGGGGACAGGCCTCGCTGAGGGGCTACACCTTC. Its protein is CASSLGGQASLRGYTF.

The chain joins TRBV20-1 to TRBJ1-1; D gene unclear. Germline V gene sequence: CDR1 DFQATT, CDR2 SNEGSKA (reference sequence). V was pared by 0 bases and J by 0 bases, with 11 bases between. CDR3 length: 15 amino acids. CDR3 loop: CSARDPGILNTEAFF. CDR3 coding DNA: TGCAGTGCTAGAGATCCCGGGATCCTGAACACTGAAGCTTTCTTT.

The chain joins TRBV2 to TRBJ2-3; 11 nucleotides align to TRBD1. The CDR3 sequence is 14 residues long. Germline CDR1 is SNHLY and CDR2 is FYNNEI. Unmatched junction bases numbered 5, after V lost 7 bases and J lost 5 bases. CDR3: CASTGQGARDTQYF. The CDR3 DNA sequence: TGTGCCAGCACAGGACAGGGGGCGCGAGATACGCAGTATTTT.

This clonotype came up a few times. CDR3 bases: TGTGCCAGCAGTCCCCTCGGGGGGGTGGTAAGTCCACAAGAGCCAGATACGCAGTATTTT. Translated: CASSPLGGVVSPQEPDTQYF. This chain uses TRBV28 with TRBJ2-3, with 8 nucleotides matching TRBD2. The CDR3 runs 20 residues. Germline V gene lookup returns CDR1 MDHEN and CDR2 SYDVKM. Losses at the gene ends were 5 bases for V and 4 bases for J; bases not matched to a gene: 23.

The chain uses TRBV7-2 and TRBJ1-1; 8 bases align to TRBD1. V was clipped by 4 bases and J by 5 bases; unmatched bases: 6. This CDR3 has 14 residues. Germline lookup yields CDR1 SGHTA and CDR2 FQGNSA. CDR3 residues: CASSWTGIGTEAFF. CDR3 sequence (DNA): TGTGCCAGCAGCTGGACAGGGATTGGGACTGAAGCTTTCTTT.

The chain uses TRBV12-3 or TRBV12-4 and TRBJ1-1; no firm D call. The CDR3 is 10 residues long. Trimming pared 5 bases from V and 6 bases from J, leaving 4 bases between. The CDR3: CASSGPEAFF. As DNA, the CDR3 is TGTGCCAGCAGTGGGCCTGAAGCTTTCTTT.

This clonotype was observed a few times. V usage is TRBV20-1 and J usage is TRBJ1-1; 7 positions match TRBD1. This CDR3 has 17 amino acids. Germline V CDR1 and CDR2: DFQATT, SNEGSKA (reference sequence). V was clipped by 0 bases and J by 0 bases; unmatched bases: 10. The CDR3 region is CSARELGRGNMNTEAFF. In DNA, the CDR3 is TGCAGTGCTAGAGAATTGGGCAGGGGGAACATGAACACTGAAGCTTTCTTT.